This T cell receptor (beta chain) was documented in a study of glioma-infiltrating T cells. Whole-study results and caveats: Above-expected tissue-blood divergence occurred in all gliomas, most in low-grade ones.

The iRepertoire nested amplicon-rescue multiplex PCR amplified TCR alpha and beta CDR3s from RNA. For one-step reverse transcription and amplification, about 90-400 ng of tissue mRNA or PBMC total RNA was used. Using its own MiXCR run on the multiplex PCR reads, TCRdb lists one record per CDR3 protein. The sample contains fewer than 90,000 distinct CDR3 sequences, roughly 23% of which appear only once. To note about this clonotype: The antigen is unknown. Given the absence of the conserved phenylalanine or tryptophan at the CDR3 end, a read error is likely.

Germline values: CDR1 MNHEY, CDR2 SMNVEV (reference sequence). Trimming shortened V by 1 base and J by 10 bases, and 11 bases separated the two germline ends. The CDR3 is made up of 14 amino acids. V usage is TRBV27 and J usage is TRBJ1-6; no reliable D call. Material for sequencing was glioma tissue, nonneoplastic brain tissue, or PBMCs (not recorded which). The TCR originated in a human donor with low-grade glioma or glioblastoma, undergoing nonglioma brain surgery, or in good health (not recorded which). CDR3 amino acids: CASSLLGSRSPLHL. The DNA of the CDR3 is TGTGCCAGCAGTTTATTGGGGTCTAGGTCACCCCTCCACCTT.